This T cell receptor (beta chain) was sequenced during a study of T cell repertoires in cytomegalovirus infection. Regarding the study as a whole: In two of eight donors, the top clonotype was HLA-C-restricted CMV-specific.

Germline CDR1 and CDR2: LNHDA and SQIVND (reference sequence). The CDR3 is made up of 15 amino acids. V shed 10 bases, J shed 0 bases, and the junction held 9 bases outside the gene matches. For this clonotype: The target antigen is unknown.

TCRdb called the reads again in MiXCR, with one record for every CDR3 protein. The repertoire holds about 570,000 distinct CDR3 sequences, with around two fifths as singletons. Specimen: cultured PBMCs, collected from culture after CMV antigen stimulation. The receptor was derived from a human donor in good health (CMV status not recorded). Some clones in this sample may be carry-over from other donors' samples. The chain is built from TRBV19 and TRBJ1-5; 7 bases agree with TRBD1. The CDR3, as DNA: TGTGCCACAGCATCGGACAGGAATAGCAATCAGCCCCAGCATTTT. This encodes CATASDRNSNQPQHF.